The present entry profiles one TCR beta chain with its context. The data originate from a study of control samples from healthy donors and cancer patients. The protocol was immunoSEQ multiplex PCR, while the TCRdb copy is restricted to in-frame clones and leaves out a portion. The sample yields fewer than 200,000 clones, almost 90% seen once. The sample consisted of blood. The receptor comes from a woman between 50 and 59 years old in good health.

CDR3 DNA: TGCGCCAGCAGCTTGGGACGGGAGTATGAGCAGTTCTTC. Translation: CASSLGREYEQFF. The rearrangement joins TRBV5-1 to TRBJ2-1; maybe TRBD2 (6 bases). Trimming removed 0 bases at V and 8 bases at J, with 9 bases between. The CDR3 runs 13 residues. CDR1 and CDR2 from the germline V gene are SGHRS and YFSETQ.